This TCR beta chain was sequenced in a study of T cell responses to AZD1222 COVID-19 vaccine. Study-level points and caveats: Unmutated variant regions reportedly attract nearly half of all spike-specific TCRs. Elevations in Spike-specific TCR breadth and depth followed administration of two AZD1222 doses. Donors in the cohort were predominantly white British and more often female, and clonal diversity was possibly underestimated. It was only six AZD1222 recipients who were seropositive at baseline.

Note on this clone: Its antigen remains unknown.

With V trimmed by 3 bases and J by 1 base, 2 bases remained unmatched. Germline CDR1 reads MNHEY; CDR2 reads SVGAGI. The CDR3 runs 15 residues. Only in-frame clones appear in the TCRdb table, and some are missing; sequencing was by immunoSEQ multiplex PCR. The sample comprises about 96,000 clones, around nine tenths of which are singletons, and around 5.2% rests with the top ten. This TCR was recovered from an adult in good health. The sequencing used peripheral blood, collected on day 0 of MenACWY control vaccination. The rearrangement joins TRBV6-5 to TRBJ2-3; 9 bases match TRBD2. This CDR3 reads CASSYGGGGTDTQYF. CDR3 bases: TGTGCCAGCAGTTATGGCGGGGGGGGCACAGATACGCAGTATTTT.